This entry lists 7 T cell receptor beta chains sequenced from one sample in a study of cytomegalovirus exposure and HLA in healthy donors. The primer mix had 60 Vbeta and 13 Jbeta primers. Some clones are missing from TCRdb's copy, which holds only in-frame ones; the method was immunoSEQ multiplex PCR. Here the sample spans 95,000 to 110,000 clones, around 80% being singletons. The source material was PBMCs. These receptor sequences come from a woman younger than 35 in good health and CMV-seropositive.

V gene TRBV4-1 combines with J gene TRBJ1-4; 7 bases match TRBD1. Germline V lookup: CDR1 MGHRA, CDR2 YSYEKL. The CDR3 runs to 13 residues. Trimming took 0 bases from V and 13 from J; bases not matched to a gene: 5. CDR3 sequence reads: CASSQDQGDLLFF. CDR3 DNA sequence: TGCGCCAGCAGCCAAGATCAGGGGGATTTACTGTTTTTT.

The V call is TRBV7-9, the J call TRBJ2-7; 15 positions agree with TRBD2. Germline V lookup: CDR1 SEHNR, CDR2 FQNEAQ (reference sequence). Unmatched junction bases numbered 5, after V lost 4 bases and J lost 7 bases. The CDR3 has 15 amino acids. The CDR3: CASSWTGTSGREQYF. The CDR3 DNA follows: TGTGCCAGCAGCTGGACCGGGACTAGCGGGAGGGAGCAGTACTTC.

The rearrangement links TRBV11-2 to TRBJ2-7, with D possibly being TRBD2 (5 bases). V lost 1 base to trimming and J lost 2 bases, with 12 bases between them. Germline values: CDR1 SGHAT, CDR2 FQNNGV. There are 15 residues in the CDR3. The CDR3 protein is CASSLVARGTYEQYF. The CDR3 region has the DNA TGTGCCAGCAGCTTAGTTGCCCGAGGGACCTACGAGCAGTACTTC.

The chain couples TRBV18 to TRBJ2-7, with D maybe TRBD1 (6 bases). CDR3 length: 14 residues. The V and J ends lost 3 bases and 5 bases respectively, with 14 bases between them. Germline lookup yields CDR1 KGHSH and CDR2 LQKENI. In DNA form, the CDR3 reads TGTGCCAGCTCACCTTCTCAGGGGCGCAACGAGCAGTACTTC. Translating gives CASSPSQGRNEQYF. Complete variable domain (other parts from reference TRBV18 and TRBJ2-7): NAGVMQNPRHLVRRRGQEARLRCSPMKGHSHVYWYRQLPEEGLKFMVYLQKENIIDESGMPKERFSAEFPKEGPSILRIQQVVRGDSAAYFCASSPSQGRNEQYFGPGTRLTVT.

The chain recombines TRBV6-6 with TRBJ1-1; D is undetermined. The germline gives CDR1 MNHNY, CDR2 SVGAGI (reference sequence). There are 15 residues in the CDR3. Trimming shortened V by 2 bases and J by 1 base, and 11 bases separated the two germline ends. This CDR3 is CASSYQFTGNTEAFF. CDR3 DNA: TGTGCCAGCAGTTACCAATTCACGGGGAACACTGAAGCTTTCTTT.

The CDR3 coding sequence is TGTGCCAGCAGCCCAGGGCTGGCAGGGGGAAAAGAGACCCAGTACTTC. Encoded protein: CASSPGLAGGKETQYF. The chain employs TRBV5-6 and TRBJ2-5, with 7 bases lining up with TRBD1. CDR3 length equals 16 residues. The ends lost 4 bases at V and 3 bases at J; junction bases unmatched: 12. Germline lookup yields CDR1 SGHDT and CDR2 YYEEEE.

This sequence joins TRBV19 and TRBJ1-4, with D tentatively TRBD1 (6 bases). The germline gives CDR1 LNHDA, CDR2 SQIVND (reference sequence). CDR3 length equals 14 residues. V lost 3 bases to trimming and J lost 5 bases, with 10 bases between them. Here the CDR3 reads CASSIGQTNEKLFF. The DNA of the CDR3 is TGTGCCAGTAGTATCGGACAGACAAATGAAAAACTGTTTTTT.